This section outlines one T cell receptor beta chain sequence together with its context. Only in-frame clones appear in the TCRdb table, and some are missing; sequencing was by immunoSEQ multiplex PCR. The sample holds 76,000 or so clones, approximately 90% seen once. The length of the CDR3 is 12 residues. V was trimmed by 7 bases and J by 0 bases, leaving 10 bases between them. CDR1 and CDR2 (germline): SQVTM, ANQGSEA. These data belong to a study of blood T cell repertoires in COVID-19. The chain recombines TRBV29-1 with TRBJ2-7; D not certain. This clonotype was obtained from a young man with acute or convalescent COVID-19. Input material: peripheral blood. The CDR3 coding sequence is TGCAGCGGTACCACAGTCTCCTACGAGCAGTACTTC. Its translation: CSGTTVSYEQYF.